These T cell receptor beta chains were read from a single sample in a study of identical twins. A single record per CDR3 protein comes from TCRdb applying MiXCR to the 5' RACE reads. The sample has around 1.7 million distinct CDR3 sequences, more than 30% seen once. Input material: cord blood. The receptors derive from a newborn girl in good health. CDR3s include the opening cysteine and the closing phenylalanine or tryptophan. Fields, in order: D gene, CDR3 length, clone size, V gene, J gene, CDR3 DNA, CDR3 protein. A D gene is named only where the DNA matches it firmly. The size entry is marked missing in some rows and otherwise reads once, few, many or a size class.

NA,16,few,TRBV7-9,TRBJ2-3,TGTGCCAGCAGCTTACCCGCACTAAAACCCACAGATACGCAGTATTTT,CASSLPALKPTDTQYF
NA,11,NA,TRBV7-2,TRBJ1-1,TGTGCCAGCAGCTTAGCCCAGGGAGCTTTCTTT,CASSLAQGAFF
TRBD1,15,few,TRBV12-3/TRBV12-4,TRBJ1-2,TGTGCCAGCAGTCCCGACAGGGGGCCGGGCTATGGCTACACCTTC,CASSPDRGPGYGYTF
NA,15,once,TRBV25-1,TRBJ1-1,TGTGCCAGCAGTGAATCTCCGGGTGGGAGCACTGAAGCTTTCTTT,CASSESPGGSTEAFF
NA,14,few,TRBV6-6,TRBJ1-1,TGTGCCAGCAGTTGGAACGTCGGGGCCACTGAAGCTTTCTTT,CASSWNVGATEAFF
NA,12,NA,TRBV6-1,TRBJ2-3,TGTGCCAGCAGCAACCCGTGGGATACGCAGTATTTT,CASSNPWDTQYF
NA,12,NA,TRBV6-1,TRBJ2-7,TGTGCCAGCCGCCGGGTCGACTACGAGCAGTACTTC,CASRRVDYEQYF
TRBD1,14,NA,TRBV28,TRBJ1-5,TGTGCCAGCAGTTTGGACAGGGTGGTACAGCCCCAGCATTTT,CASSLDRVVQPQHF
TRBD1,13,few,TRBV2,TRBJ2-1,TGTGCCAGCAGTTTGGGGACAGAAGAGACCCAGTTCTTC,CASSLGTEETQFF
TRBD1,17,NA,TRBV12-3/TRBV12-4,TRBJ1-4,TGTGCCAGCAGTTTAGGGACAGGGGCCGCACCTAATGAAAAACTGTTTTTT,CASSLGTGAAPNEKLFF
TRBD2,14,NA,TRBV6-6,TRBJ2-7,TGTGCCGGCAGTGAGACTAGCGGGGTTTACGAGCAGTACTTC,CAGSETSGVYEQYF
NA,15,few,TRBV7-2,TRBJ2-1,TGTGCCAGCAGCTTAGCTAGCGTGGCCTACAATGAGCAGTTCTTC,CASSLASVAYNEQFF
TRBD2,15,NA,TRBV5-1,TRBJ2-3,TGCGCCAGCAGCTTCGTCGGGGGGGCAGCAGATACGCAGTATTTT,CASSFVGGAADTQYF
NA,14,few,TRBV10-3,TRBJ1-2,TGTGCCATCAGTCCTTTGGGGGGGTATGATGGCTACACCTTC,CAISPLGGYDGYTF
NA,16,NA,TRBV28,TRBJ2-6,TGTGCCAGCAGTCTAGCGGACAGCTCTGGGGCCAACGTCCTGACTTTC,CASSLADSSGANVLTF
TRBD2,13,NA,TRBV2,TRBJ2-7,TGTGCCAACAAGCGGGAGGGCTACAATGAGCAGTACTTC,CANKREGYNEQYF
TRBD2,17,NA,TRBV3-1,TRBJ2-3,TGTGCCAGCAGGGGACTAGCGGGATCACGGGGACCAGATACGCAGTATTTT,CASRGLAGSRGPDTQYF
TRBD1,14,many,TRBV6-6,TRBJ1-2,TGTGCCAGCAGTTTGGGACAGATCAACTATGGCTACACCTTC,CASSLGQINYGYTF
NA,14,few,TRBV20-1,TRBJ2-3,TGCAGTGCTAACGGGCAGGATCGCACAGATACGCAGTATTTT,CSANGQDRTDTQYF
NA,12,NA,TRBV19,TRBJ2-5,TGTGCCAGTAGTATGACATACAATGAGCAGTACTTC,CASSMTYNEQYF
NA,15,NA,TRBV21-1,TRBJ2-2,TGTGCCAGCAGCAACTGGACCCCGAACACCGGGGAGCTGTTTTTT,CASSNWTPNTGELFF
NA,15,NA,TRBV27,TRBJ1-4,TGTGCCAGCAGTTTTAGAGCTCGGACTAGTGAAAAACTGTTTTTT,CASSFRARTSEKLFF
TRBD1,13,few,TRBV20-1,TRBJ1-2,TGCAGTGCTAGAAGGGGGCGCGACTATGGCTACACCTTC,CSARRGRDYGYTF
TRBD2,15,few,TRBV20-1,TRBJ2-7,TGCAGTGCTAGAGTTCATAGCGGGGGCCGTTACGAGCAGTACTTC,CSARVHSGGRYEQYF
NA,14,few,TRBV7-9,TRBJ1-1,TGTGCCAGCAGCTCCGGCAGGGAGAACACTGAAGCTTTCTTT,CASSSGRENTEAFF
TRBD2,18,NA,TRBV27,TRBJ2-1,TGTGCCAGCAGTTTATCACGACCCGGACTAGCAGTCTACAATGAGCAGTTCTTC,CASSLSRPGLAVYNEQFF
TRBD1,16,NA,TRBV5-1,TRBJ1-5,TGCGCCAACAGCTTGGGAGACAGGGGAAGCAATCAGCCCCAGCATTTT,CANSLGDRGSNQPQHF
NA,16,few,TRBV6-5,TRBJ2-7,TGTGCCAGCAGTTACACAACAGGGATCTCTACCTACGAGCAGTACTTC,CASSYTTGISTYEQYF
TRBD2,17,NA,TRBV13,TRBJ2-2,TGTGCCAGCAGCCCCGGACTAGCGGGGGAGCACACCGGGGAGCTGTTTTTT,CASSPGLAGEHTGELFF
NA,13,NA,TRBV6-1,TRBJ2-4,TGTGCCAGCAGTGAAACACGGAGCTACGAGCGGTACTTC,CASSETRSYERYF
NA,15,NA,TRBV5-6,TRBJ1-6,TGTGCCAGCAGCGCCAGGGTCGTGGGGAATTCACCCCTCCACTTT,CASSARVVGNSPLHF
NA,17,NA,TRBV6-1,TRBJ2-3,TGTGCCAGCAGACCTAGTAGGCCCCTCCACTTGGTGGATACGCAGTATTTT,CASRPSRPLHLVDTQYF
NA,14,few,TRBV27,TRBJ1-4,TGTGCCAGCAGTTTTTACATGGGTAATGAAAAACTGTTTTTT,CASSFYMGNEKLFF
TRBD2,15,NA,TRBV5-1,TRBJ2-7,TGCGCCAGCAGCACAGGACTAGCGGCGGCCTACGAGCAGTACTTC,CASSTGLAAAYEQYF
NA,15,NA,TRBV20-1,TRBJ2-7,TGCAGTGCTAGGGGGAAGCCCTACCTAACCTACGAGCAGTACTTC,CSARGKPYLTYEQYF
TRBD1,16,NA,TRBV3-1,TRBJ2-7,TGTGCCAGCAGCCAAGATCCTAACAGGGGTTACTACGAGCAGTACTTC,CASSQDPNRGYYEQYF
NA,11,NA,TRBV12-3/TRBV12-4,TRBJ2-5,TGTGCCAGCAAGGCGGAAGAGACCCAGTACTTC,CASKAEETQYF
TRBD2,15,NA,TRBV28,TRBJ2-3,TGTGCCAGCAGTCCACTAGCGGGAATGGGAGATACGCAGTATTTT,CASSPLAGMGDTQYF
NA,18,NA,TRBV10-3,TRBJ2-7,TGTGCCATCAGTGAGTCCCAAGGGGGGCGCGGGGGTGTCTACGAGCAGTACTTC,CAISESQGGRGGVYEQYF
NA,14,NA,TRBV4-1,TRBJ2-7,TGCGCCAGCAGCCCCTTAGATGGGGTCTACGAGCAGTACTTC,CASSPLDGVYEQYF
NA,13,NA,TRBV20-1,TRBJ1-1,TGCAGTGTCGTCCCATCCTGGGGCACTGAAGCTTTCTTT,CSVVPSWGTEAFF
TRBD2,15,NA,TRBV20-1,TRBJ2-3,TGCAGTGCTACGGACGGGGGGGGTCACACAGATACGCAGTATTTT,CSATDGGGHTDTQYF
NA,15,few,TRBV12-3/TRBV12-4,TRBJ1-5,TGTGCCAGCAGTTTGCTGCGGGGTAGCAATCAGCCCCAGCATTTT,CASSLLRGSNQPQHF
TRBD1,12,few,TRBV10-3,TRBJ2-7,TGTGCCGTAGACAGGGGGGCCTACGAGCAGTACTTC,CAVDRGAYEQYF
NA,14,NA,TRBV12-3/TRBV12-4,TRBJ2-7,TGTGCCAGCAGTTCAGGCAGGTTGAGCTACGAGCAGTACTTC,CASSSGRLSYEQYF
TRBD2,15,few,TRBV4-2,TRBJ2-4,TGTGCCAGCAGCCAAATCCTAGCGGGGGGAAACATTCAGTACTTC,CASSQILAGGNIQYF
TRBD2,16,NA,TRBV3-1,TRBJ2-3,TGTGCCAGCAGCCAAGCGGGCGGGGGAGACACAGATACGCAGTATTTT,CASSQAGGGDTDTQYF
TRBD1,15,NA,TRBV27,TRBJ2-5,TGTGCCAGCAGTCCGAAGGCCCGACAGGGTGAAACCCAGTACTTC,CASSPKARQGETQYF
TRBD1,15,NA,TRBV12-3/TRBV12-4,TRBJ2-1,TGTGCCAGCAGCTCCGGGACAGGGGTGGTCAATGAGCAGTTCTTC,CASSSGTGVVNEQFF
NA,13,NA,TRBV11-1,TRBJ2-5,TGTGCCAGCAGCTCGTATAACCAAGAGACCCAGTACTTC,CASSSYNQETQYF
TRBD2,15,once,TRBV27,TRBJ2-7,TGTGCCAGCAGGATTAGCGGGAGAGGGGTGAATGAGCAGTACTTC,CASRISGRGVNEQYF
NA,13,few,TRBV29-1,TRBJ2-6,TGCAGCGTCCCCCTCCCTGGGGCCAACGTCCTGACTTTC,CSVPLPGANVLTF
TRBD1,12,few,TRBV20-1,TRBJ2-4,TGCAGTGCTACACAGGGGCGGAACATTCAGTACTTC,CSATQGRNIQYF
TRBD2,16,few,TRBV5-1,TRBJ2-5,TGCGCCAGCAGCCTTAGACTAGCGGGGAGTCAAGAGACCCAGTACTTC,CASSLRLAGSQETQYF
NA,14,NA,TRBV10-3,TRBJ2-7,TGTGCCATCAGAGGGACAAGAGGAGCCTCCGAGCAGTACTTC,CAIRGTRGASEQYF
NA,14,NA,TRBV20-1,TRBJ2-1,TGCAGTCCCCCCCCGCTCCTTTCACAAGAGACCCAGTTCTTC,CSPPPLLSQETQFF
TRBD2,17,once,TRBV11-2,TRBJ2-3,TGTGCCAGCAGCTTAGTTTGGACTAGCACTCCCACAGATACGCAGTATTTT,CASSLVWTSTPTDTQYF